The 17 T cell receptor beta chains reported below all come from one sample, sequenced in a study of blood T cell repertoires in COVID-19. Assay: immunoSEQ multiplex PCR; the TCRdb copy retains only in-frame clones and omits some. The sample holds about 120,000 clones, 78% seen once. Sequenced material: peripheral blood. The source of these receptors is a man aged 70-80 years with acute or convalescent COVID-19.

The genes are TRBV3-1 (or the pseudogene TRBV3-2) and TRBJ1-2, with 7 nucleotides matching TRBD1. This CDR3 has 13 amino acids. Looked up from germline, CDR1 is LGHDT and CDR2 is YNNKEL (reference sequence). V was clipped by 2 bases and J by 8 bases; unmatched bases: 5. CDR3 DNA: TGTGCCAGCAGCCAAAACAGGGGATACGGCTACACCTTC. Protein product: CASSQNRGYGYTF.

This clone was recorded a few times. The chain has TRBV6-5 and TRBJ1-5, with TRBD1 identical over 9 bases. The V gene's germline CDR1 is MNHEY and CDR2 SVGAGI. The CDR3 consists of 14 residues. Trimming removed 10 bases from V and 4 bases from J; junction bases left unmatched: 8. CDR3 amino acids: CATKGTGRNQPQHF. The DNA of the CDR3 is TGTGCCACTAAGGGGACAGGGAGAAATCAGCCCCAGCATTTT.

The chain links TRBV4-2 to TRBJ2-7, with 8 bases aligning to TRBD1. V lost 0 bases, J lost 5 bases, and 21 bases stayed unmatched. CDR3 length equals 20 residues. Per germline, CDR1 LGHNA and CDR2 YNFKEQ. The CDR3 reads CASSQDLSSRTGSIFHEQYF. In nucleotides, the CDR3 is TGTGCCAGCAGCCAAGATCTTAGTAGCCGGACAGGGAGTATTTTCCACGAGCAGTACTTC.

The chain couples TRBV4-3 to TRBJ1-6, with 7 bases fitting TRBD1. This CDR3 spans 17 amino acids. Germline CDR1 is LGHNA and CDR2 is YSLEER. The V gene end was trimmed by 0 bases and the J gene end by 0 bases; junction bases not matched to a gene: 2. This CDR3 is CASSQETGSSYNSPLHF. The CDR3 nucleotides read TGCGCCAGCAGCCAAGAGACAGGGAGCTCCTATAATTCACCCCTCCACTTT.

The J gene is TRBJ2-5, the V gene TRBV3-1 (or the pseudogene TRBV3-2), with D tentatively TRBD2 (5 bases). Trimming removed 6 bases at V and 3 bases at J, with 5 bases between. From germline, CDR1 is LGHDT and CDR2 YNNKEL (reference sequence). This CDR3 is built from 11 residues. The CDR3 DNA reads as TGTGCCAGCAGACTAGAAGAGACCCAGTACTTC. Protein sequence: CASRLEETQYF.

CDR3 in amino acids: CASSPRGGFGSPLHF. The CDR3, as DNA: TGTGCCAGCAGCCCCCGGGGTGGCTTCGGTTCACCCCTCCACTTT. This chain connects TRBV3-1 (or the pseudogene TRBV3-2) to TRBJ1-6; unclear D gene. Germline V lookup: CDR1 LGHDT, CDR2 YNNKEL (reference sequence). This CDR3 is 15 amino acids long. Trimming cost V 4 bases and J 9 bases, with 16 bases left between them.

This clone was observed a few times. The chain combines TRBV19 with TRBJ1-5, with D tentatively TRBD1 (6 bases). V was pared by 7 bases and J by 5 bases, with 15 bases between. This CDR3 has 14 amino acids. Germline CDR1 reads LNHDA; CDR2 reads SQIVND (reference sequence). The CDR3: CASTRRGADQPQHF. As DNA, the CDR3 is TGTGCCAGTACCAGGCGGGGGGCCGATCAGCCCCAGCATTTT.

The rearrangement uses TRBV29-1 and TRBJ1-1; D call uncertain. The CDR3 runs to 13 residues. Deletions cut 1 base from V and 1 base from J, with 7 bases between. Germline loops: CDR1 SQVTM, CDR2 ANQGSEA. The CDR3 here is CSVEVTENTEAFF. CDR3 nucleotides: TGCAGCGTTGAAGTTACAGAGAACACTGAAGCTTTCTTT.

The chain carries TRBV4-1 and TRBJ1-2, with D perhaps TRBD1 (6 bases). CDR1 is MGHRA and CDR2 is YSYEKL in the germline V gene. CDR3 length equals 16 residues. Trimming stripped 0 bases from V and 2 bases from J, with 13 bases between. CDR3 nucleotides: TGCGCCAGCAGCCAAGAACAAAGGACAGTGAACTATGGCTACACCTTC. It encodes CASSQEQRTVNYGYTF.

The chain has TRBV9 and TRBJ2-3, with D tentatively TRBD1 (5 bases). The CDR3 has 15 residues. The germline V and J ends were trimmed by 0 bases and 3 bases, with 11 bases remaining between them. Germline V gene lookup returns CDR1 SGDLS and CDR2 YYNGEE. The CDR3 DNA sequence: TGTGCCAGCAGCGTAGGGTCAGGGCGGACAGATACGCAGTATTTT. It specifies CASSVGSGRTDTQYF.

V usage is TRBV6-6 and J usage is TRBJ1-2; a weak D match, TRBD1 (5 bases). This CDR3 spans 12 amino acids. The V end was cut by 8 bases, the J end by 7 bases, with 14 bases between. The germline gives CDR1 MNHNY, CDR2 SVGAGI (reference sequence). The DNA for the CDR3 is TGTGCCAGCGTGACTCCCGGGGGTGGCTACACCTTC. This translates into CASVTPGGGYTF.

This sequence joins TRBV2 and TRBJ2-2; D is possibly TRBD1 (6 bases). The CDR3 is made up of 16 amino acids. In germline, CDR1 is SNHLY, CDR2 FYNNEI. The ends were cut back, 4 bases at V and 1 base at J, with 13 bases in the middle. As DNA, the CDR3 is TGTGCCAGCAGTGCACAGGGTTGGGGGAACACCGGGGAGCTGTTTTTT. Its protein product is CASSAQGWGNTGELFF. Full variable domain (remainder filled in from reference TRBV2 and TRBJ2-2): EPEVTQTPSHQVTQMGQEVILRCVPISNHLYFYWYRQILGQKVEFLVSFYNNEISEKSEIFDDQFSVERPDGSNFTLKIRSTKLEDSAMYFCASSAQGWGNTGELFFGEGSRLTVL.

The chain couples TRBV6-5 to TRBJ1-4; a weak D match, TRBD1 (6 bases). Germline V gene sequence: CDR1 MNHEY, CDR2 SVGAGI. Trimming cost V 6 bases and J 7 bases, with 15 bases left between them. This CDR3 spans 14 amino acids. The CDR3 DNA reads TGTGCCAGCAGCAGTACAGGGCTGGGTGAAAAACTGTTTTTT. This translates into CASSSTGLGEKLFF.

The CDR3 nucleotides read TGCGCCAGCAACTCTGACAGGTACAATGAGCAGTTCTTC. This gives the protein CASNSDRYNEQFF. This rearrangement joins TRBV5-1 to TRBJ2-1; TRBD1 might be the D (6 bases). V was clipped by 6 bases and J by 4 bases, with 11 bases between them. Per the germline V gene, CDR1 is SGHRS and CDR2 is YFSETQ. The length of the CDR3 is 13 residues.

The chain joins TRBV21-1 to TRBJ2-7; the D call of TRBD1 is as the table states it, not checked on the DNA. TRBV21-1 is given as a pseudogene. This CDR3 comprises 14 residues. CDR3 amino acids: CASNFRQVRYEQYF. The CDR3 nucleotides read TGTGCCAGCAACTTCCGACAGGTGAGGTACGAGCAGTACTTC.

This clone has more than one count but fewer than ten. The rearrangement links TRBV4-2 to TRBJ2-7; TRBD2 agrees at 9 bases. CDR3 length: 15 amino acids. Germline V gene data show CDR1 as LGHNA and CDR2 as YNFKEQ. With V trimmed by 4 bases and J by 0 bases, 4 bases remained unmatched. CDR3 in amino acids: CASSRAGGGSYEQYF. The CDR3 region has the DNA TGTGCCAGCAGCCGCGCGGGGGGGGGCTCCTACGAGCAGTACTTC.

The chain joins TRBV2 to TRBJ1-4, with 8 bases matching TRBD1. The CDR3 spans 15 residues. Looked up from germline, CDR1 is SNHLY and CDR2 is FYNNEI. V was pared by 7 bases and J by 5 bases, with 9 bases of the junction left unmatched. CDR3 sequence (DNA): TGTGCCAGCACGTCCCAGGGGGCGGGAAATGAAAAACTGTTTTTT. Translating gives CASTSQGAGNEKLFF. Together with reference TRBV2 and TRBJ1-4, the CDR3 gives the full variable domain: EPEVTQTPSHQVTQMGQEVILRCVPISNHLYFYWYRQILGQKVEFLVSFYNNEISEKSEIFDDQFSVERPDGSNFTLKIRSTKLEDSAMYFCASTSQGAGNEKLFFGSGTQLSVL.